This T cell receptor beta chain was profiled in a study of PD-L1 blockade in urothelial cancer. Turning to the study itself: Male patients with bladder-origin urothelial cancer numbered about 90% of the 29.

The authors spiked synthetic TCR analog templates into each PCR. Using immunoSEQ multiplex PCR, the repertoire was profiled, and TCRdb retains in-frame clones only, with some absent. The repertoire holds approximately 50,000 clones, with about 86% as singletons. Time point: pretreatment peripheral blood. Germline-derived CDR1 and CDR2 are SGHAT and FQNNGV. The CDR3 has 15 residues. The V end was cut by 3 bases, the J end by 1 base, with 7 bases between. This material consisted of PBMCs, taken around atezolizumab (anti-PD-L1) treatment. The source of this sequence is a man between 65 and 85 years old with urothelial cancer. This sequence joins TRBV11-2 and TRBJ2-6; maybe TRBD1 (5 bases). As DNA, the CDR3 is TGTGCCAGCAGCTTTGCAGGGTCTGGGGCCAACGTCCTGACTTTC. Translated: CASSFAGSGANVLTF.